The 25 T cell receptor beta chains below come from one sample, sequenced in a study of blood T cell repertoires in COVID-19. Repertoires were generated with immunoSEQ multiplex PCR, while TCRdb's copy carries only in-frame clones and drops some. The table shows 200,000 or so clones, with about 80% occurring only once. The sequencing sample was made of PBMCs or T cells enriched from blood (not recorded which). All receptors come from a man aged 35 to 55 who had recovered from COVID-19.

CDR3 sequence reads: CASSSWSGAGETQYF. DNA for the CDR3: TGTGCCAGCAGCTCTTGGAGCGGGGCGGGGGAGACCCAGTACTTC. The chain carries TRBV5-4 and TRBJ2-5, with TRBD2 matching 7 bases. Trimming removed 3 bases from V and 5 bases from J; junction bases left unmatched: 10. This CDR3 spans 15 amino acids. Germline V gives CDR1 SGHNT, CDR2 YYREEE (reference sequence).

The V call is TRBV12-3 or TRBV12-4, the J call TRBJ1-2; D is perhaps TRBD1 (6 bases). CDR3 size: 13 residues. The germline V and J ends were trimmed by 0 bases and 8 bases, with 10 bases remaining between them. DNA for the CDR3: TGTGCCAGCAGTTTAGCGGGGGCAGGAGGCTACACCTTC. This sequence encodes CASSLAGAGGYTF.

The rearrangement uses TRBV28 and TRBJ1-2; 8 bases are shared with TRBD1. The junction had 6 bases not matched to a gene; V was cut back by 6 bases and J by 0 bases. This CDR3 contains 15 residues. The germline CDR1 and CDR2 sequences are MDHEN and SYDVKM. The chain's CDR3 is CASRGEGQANYGYTF. The CDR3 DNA sequence: TGTGCCAGCAGGGGGGAGGGACAGGCTAACTATGGCTACACCTTC.

V gene TRBV18 combines with J gene TRBJ1-2, with TRBD1 identical over 7 bases. Germline CDR1 is KGHSH and CDR2 is LQKENI. The CDR3 runs to 15 residues. Trimming cost V 0 bases and J 4 bases; bases outside gene matches: 5. Written as DNA, the CDR3 is TGTGCCAGCTCACCACCAGGAGGGGGCAGCTATGGCTACACCTTC. This translates into CASSPPGGGSYGYTF.

The rearrangement links TRBV4-2 to TRBJ2-5, with 9 bases matching TRBD2. V trimming: 0 bases; J trimming: 5 bases; junction bases outside the gene matches: 13. The germline CDR1 and CDR2 sequences are LGHNA and YNFKEQ. This CDR3 has 18 residues. The CDR3 DNA is TGTGCCAGCAGCCAAGATCTATATAAGCGGGGGGACGGGGAGACCCAGTACTTC. Residues: CASSQDLYKRGDGETQYF.

On this clone: The sample carries other DNA sequences with the same CDR3. J is TRBJ2-5 and V is TRBV2, with D maybe TRBD1 (6 bases). This CDR3 spans 13 amino acids. V gave up 3 bases and J gave up 4 bases, with 9 bases separating them. Per the germline V gene, CDR1 is SNHLY and CDR2 is FYNNEI. The CDR3 reads CASSDRRGETQYF. CDR3 DNA sequence: TGTGCCAGCAGTGACCGCAGGGGAGAGACCCAGTACTTC.

As regards this clone: At one end the junction does not follow the germline gene, possibly because of a read error. The sample contains more than one DNA sequence encoding this CDR3. V is TRBV7-7 and J is TRBJ2-2, with TRBD1 matching 8 bases. Germline CDR1 is SSHAT and CDR2 is FNYEAQ (reference sequence). The CDR3 is made up of 15 amino acids. The CDR3 bases are TGTGCTAGCAGCTCTCAGGGGGCAGGCACCGGGGAGCTGTTTTTT. Protein sequence: CASSSQGAGTGELFF.

This clone showed up just a few times. V usage is TRBV6-5 and J usage is TRBJ1-4; TRBD1 agrees at 9 bases. Germline-derived CDR1 and CDR2 are MNHEY and SVGAGI. J lost 5 bases, V lost 6 bases, and 4 bases had no gene match. The CDR3 has 14 amino acids. The CDR3 here is CASRAGQGNEKLFF. The DNA of the CDR3 is TGTGCCAGCAGAGCGGGACAGGGAAATGAAAAACTGTTTTTT.

The gene calls are TRBV3-1 (or the pseudogene TRBV3-2) and TRBJ1-6, with D perhaps TRBD1 (6 bases). V lost 5 bases, J lost 12 bases, and 11 bases lay in between. The CDR3 is 12 residues long. Germline CDR1 is LGHDT and CDR2 is YNNKEL (reference sequence). The DNA for the CDR3 is TGTGCCAGCAGCTCAGGGGCCCTACCCCTCCACTTT. Protein: CASSSGALPLHF.

The genes are TRBV9 and TRBJ2-7, with 10 bases identical to TRBD1. Germline CDR1 is SGDLS and CDR2 is YYNGEE. V lost 3 bases, J lost 2 bases, and 5 bases stayed unmatched. This CDR3 region has 15 residues. CDR3 region: CASSAKTGGAYEQYF. CDR3 DNA sequence: TGTGCCAGCAGCGCGAAGACAGGGGGCGCCTACGAGCAGTACTTC.

The J gene is TRBJ1-2, the V gene TRBV5-1, with 8 bases fitting TRBD1. The CDR3 covers 14 residues. The germline V gene encodes CDR1 SGHRS and CDR2 YFSETQ. J lost 6 bases, V lost 4 bases, and 8 bases had no gene match. The CDR3 here is CASSPGQGSNGYTF. CDR3 DNA sequence: TGCGCCAGCAGCCCCGGACAGGGATCTAATGGCTACACCTTC.

The V call is TRBV4-1, the J call TRBJ2-7, with D possibly matching TRBD2 (5 bases). The CDR3 is 12 residues long. Germline CDR1 is MGHRA and CDR2 is YSYEKL. Trimming shortened V by 4 bases and J by 8 bases, and 12 bases separated the two germline ends. DNA for the CDR3: TGCGCCAGCAGCCTGGACTCTTCCCAGCAGTACTTC. Amino acid sequence: CASSLDSSQQYF.

This chain connects TRBV30 to TRBJ1-6; TRBD1 is a possible D gene (5 bases). The CDR3 has 15 amino acids. Germline V gene data show CDR1 as GTSNPN and CDR2 as SVGIG (reference sequence). Trimming took off 3 bases at V and 10 bases at J, with 19 bases between the two ends. The CDR3 protein is CAWRFTLQGHSPLHF. CDR3 sequence (DNA): TGTGCCTGGAGGTTCACCCTGCAGGGTCACTCACCCCTCCACTTT.

The chain uses TRBV9 and TRBJ1-4; D is possibly TRBD1 (6 bases). Germline-derived CDR1 and CDR2 are SGDLS and YYNGEE. The CDR3 sequence is 15 residues long. V gave up 1 base and J gave up 0 bases, with 7 bases separating them. The DNA of the CDR3 is TGTGCCAGCAGCGTAAGGGGGACAACTAATGAAAAACTGTTTTTT. Its translation is CASSVRGTTNEKLFF.

The chain recombines TRBV4-3 with TRBJ2-3; possibly TRBD2 for D (7 bases). Germline V CDR1 and CDR2: LGHNA, YSLEER. V was clipped by 2 bases and J by 0 bases, with 24 bases between them. CDR3 length equals 20 residues. The CDR3 here is CASSQLRAGGGPPSTDTQYF. In nucleotides, the CDR3 is TGCGCCAGCAGCCAACTCCGGGCGGGCGGGGGCCCGCCTAGCACAGATACGCAGTATTTT.

This rearrangement joins TRBV4-2 to TRBJ1-1; D not resolved. This CDR3 comprises 12 residues. Germline V gene data show CDR1 as LGHNA and CDR2 as YNFKEQ. The V end lost 7 bases, the J end lost 1 base, and 7 bases lay between the germline ends. CDR3 coding DNA: TGTGCCAGCAAGGCAGGGAACACTGAAGCTTTCTTT. Its protein product is CASKAGNTEAFF.

The chain carries TRBV28 and TRBJ1-6, with TRBD1 as a possible D gene (5 bases). CDR3 length equals 16 residues. Germline V CDR1 and CDR2: MDHEN, SYDVKM. Trimming pared 3 bases from V and 0 bases from J, leaving 9 bases between. CDR3 DNA sequence: TGTGCCAGCAGTTTGAATCAGGGCTCCTATAATTCACCCCTCCACTTT. Translation: CASSLNQGSYNSPLHF.

The chain recombines TRBV2 with TRBJ1-3; D might be TRBD1 (6 bases). Germline assignment: CDR1 SNHLY and CDR2 FYNNEI. CDR3 length: 18 amino acids. Deletions cut 11 bases from V and 1 base from J, with 27 bases between. CDR3 sequence reads: CAGTPLLGGARSGNTIYF. The CDR3 DNA is TGTGCCGGCACCCCCCTGTTGGGGGGGGCTAGGTCTGGAAACACCATATATTTT.

The chain couples TRBV24-1 to TRBJ1-2; tentatively, D is TRBD1 (6 bases). CDR1 KGHDR and CDR2 SFDVKD come from the germline V gene. This CDR3 has 14 amino acids. The V end lost 4 bases, the J end lost 4 bases, and 12 bases lay between the germline ends. CDR3 nucleotide sequence: TGTGCCACCAGTGACCCGACAGGTCCCTATGGCTACACCTTC. Protein sequence: CATSDPTGPYGYTF.

The V and J genes are TRBV10-3 and TRBJ1-1; tentatively, D is TRBD1 (6 bases). The CDR3 spans 13 residues. Trimming pared 2 bases from V and 9 bases from J, leaving 13 bases between. In germline, CDR1 is ENHRY, CDR2 SYGVKD. In DNA, the CDR3 is TGTGCCATCAGTGAGGAGGGGGGGCGGAAAGCTTTCTTT. It encodes CAISEEGGRKAFF.

The CDR3 loop reads CASSQIPTSGGTNTGELFF. The CDR3 nucleotides are TGCGCCAGCAGTCAGATCCCCACTAGCGGGGGGACGAACACCGGGGAGCTGTTTTTT. The V gene is TRBV5-1, the J gene TRBJ2-2; 12 bases fit TRBD2. The ends lost 5 bases at V and 0 bases at J; junction bases unmatched: 11. CDR3 length equals 19 residues. Germline CDR1 SGHRS, CDR2 YFSETQ.

The chain carries TRBV19 and TRBJ1-1; TRBD1 agrees at 7 bases. Germline CDR1 LNHDA, CDR2 SQIVND (reference sequence). This CDR3 contains 16 residues. V shed 4 bases, J shed 2 bases, and the junction held 10 bases outside the gene matches. CDR3: CASSSLGQVINTEAFF. Here the CDR3 DNA reads TGTGCCAGTAGTAGCCTAGGACAGGTGATAAACACTGAAGCTTTCTTT.

V and J are TRBV10-3 and TRBJ1-1; D is ambiguous. V shed 6 bases and J shed 4 bases, with 9 bases lying between them. This CDR3 has 12 residues. Germline V gene lookup returns CDR1 ENHRY and CDR2 SYGVKD. CDR3 protein: CAISQRSTEAFF. The DNA of the CDR3 is TGTGCCATCAGCCAGAGGTCCACTGAAGCTTTCTTT.

V gene TRBV2 combines with J gene TRBJ1-2; 7 bases align to TRBD1. From germline, CDR1 is SNHLY and CDR2 FYNNEI. The CDR3 spans 17 residues. After removal of 2 bases from V and 2 bases from J, the junction contained 11 bases not matched to a gene. The CDR3 loop reads CASSERWSTGKNYGYTF. As DNA, the CDR3 is TGTGCCAGCAGTGAAAGATGGTCGACAGGGAAAAACTATGGCTACACCTTC.

CDR3 residues: CATSDWRLGELFF. CDR3 in DNA: TGTGCCACCAGTGATTGGCGGCTCGGGGAGCTGTTTTTT. J is TRBJ2-2 and V is TRBV24-1; no clear D gene. The CDR3 extends over 13 amino acids. In germline, CDR1 is KGHDR, CDR2 SFDVKD. Trimming removed 2 bases at V and 7 bases at J, with 7 bases between.